The clone carrying this TCR beta chain has a handful of counts. Its cognate antigen is unknown. Preparation of the TCRbeta library used unique molecular identifiers. From the PCR reads, TCRdb called clonotypes with MiXCR, one entry per CDR3 protein. This table has 250,000 to 300,000 distinct CDR3 sequences, 6% to 10% appearing once. These data belong to a study of T-cell reconstitution after alpha-beta-depleted transplantation in children. General study findings and limits: Some patients' high day-60 TCRbeta diversity was attributed to recipient cells surviving conditioning. The authors attributed T-cell counts and diversity one year after transplant mostly to newly produced T cells. About two months after transplant, alpha-beta T cells reportedly came from several hundred expanded graft clones.

Germline values: CDR1 SGHAT, CDR2 FQDESV (reference sequence). The length of the CDR3 is 18 residues. The junction had 13 bases not matched to a gene; V was cut back by 7 bases and J by 2 bases. This receptor was identified in a female patient aged 2-10 years who had a stem cell transplant for Fanconi anemia, so the T cells may come from the graft donor. The sequencing used peripheral blood, collected 360 days after TCRalphabeta/CD19-depleted stem cell transplant. This sequence joins TRBV11-1 and TRBJ2-6; 8 bases match TRBD1. The chain's CDR3 is CASTLGGRGLAGANVLTF. The CDR3 nucleotides read TGTGCCAGCACCCTCGGAGGCAGGGGGCTGGCTGGGGCCAACGTCCTGACTTTC.